This TCR beta chain is drawn from a study of beta chain features in type 1 diabetes. Reverse transcription of all isolated RNA meant that expressed TCRB transcripts were sequenced. The table came from immunoSEQ multiplex PCR; TCRdb's copy has only in-frame clones and leaves some out. The sample carries over 120,000 clones, about 13% recorded once. In this sample, this clone turned up many times. Its antigen is currently unknown. Notes on the study in general: When cDNA is sequenced, cells with high TCR expression could be over-represented. Among patients, naive, central memory and Treg TCRB repertoires appeared more similar than among healthy donors. Shortening that was moderate but significant affected the TCRB CDR3s of Type 1 diabetes patients in all four CD4+ subsets. VDJ junctions from type 1 diabetes patients carried fewer insertions and larger deletions.

The CDR3 spans 14 residues. V was shortened by 1 base and J by 10 bases, with 15 bases between the two germline ends. From germline, CDR1 is SGHRS and CDR2 YFSETQ. This chain joins TRBV5-1 and TRBJ2-1, with D maybe TRBD1 (5 bases). The receptor was derived from a man between 18 and 35 years old with type 1 diabetes. Sequences were obtained from central memory CD4+ T cells from blood. The chain's CDR3 is CASSLILKGSEQFF. The CDR3 DNA reads as TGCGCCAGCAGCTTGATTTTGAAGGGGTCCGAGCAGTTCTTC.